This T cell receptor beta chain was recovered during a study of blood T cell repertoires in COVID-19. Generated by immunoSEQ multiplex PCR, the TCRdb table keeps only in-frame clones and is missing some. The sample lists about 310,000 clones, roughly 86% occurring once. The CDR3 consists of 15 residues. V was clipped by 2 bases and J by 4 bases, with 14 bases between them. From germline, CDR1 is SGHVS and CDR2 FQNEAQ. The receptor was isolated from a man aged 70 or older with acute or convalescent COVID-19. This sequence joins TRBV7-8 and TRBJ1-2; D may be TRBD1 (6 bases). The sample consisted of peripheral blood. DNA for the CDR3: TGTGCCAGCAGCTTAACAGGGACCAGGATCTATGGCTACACCTTC. It yields the protein CASSLTGTRIYGYTF.